Below, 19 T cell receptor beta chains from the same sample are listed, as sequenced in a study of shared clonotypes between healthy human individuals. The table came from immunoSEQ multiplex PCR; TCRdb's copy has only in-frame clones and leaves some out. This sample has a few million clones, with over 85% found just once. Source material: naive CD4+ T cells from PBMCs. The sample's subset: CD45RA+ positively selected. All receptors come from a man younger than 35 in good health. Some clones in this sample may be carry-over from other donors' samples.

The chain recombines TRBV11-2 with TRBJ2-7, with TRBD2 matching over 16 bases. J was trimmed by 2 bases and V by 4 bases; bases with no gene match: 8. CDR1 and CDR2 from the germline V gene are SGHAT and FQNNGV. The CDR3 has 18 residues. CDR3 loop: CASSSIPGLAGGPYEQYF. The CDR3 DNA is TGTGCCAGCAGCTCTATACCGGGACTAGCGGGAGGGCCCTACGAGCAGTACTTC.

The gene calls are TRBV9 and TRBJ1-2; 7 nucleotides agree with TRBD1. This CDR3 region has 15 residues. The germline V gene encodes CDR1 SGDLS and CDR2 YYNGEE. V lost 1 base and J lost 0; bases outside the gene matches: 3. CDR3 sequence: CASSVRGQPNYGYTF. The CDR3 DNA sequence: TGTGCCAGCAGCGTACGGGGACAGCCTAACTATGGCTACACCTTC.

This rearrangement joins TRBV11-2 to TRBJ1-4, with D perhaps matching TRBD1 (5 bases). V was cut by 2 bases and J by 8 bases, with 15 bases left in between. Germline V gene lookup returns CDR1 SGHAT and CDR2 FQNNGV. The CDR3 extends over 15 amino acids. The CDR3, as DNA: TGTGCCAGCAGCTTATCCGGGACCCAAACAGAAAAACTGTTTTTT. This translates into CASSLSGTQTEKLFF.

The chain uses TRBV5-1 and TRBJ2-7, with D hard to call. V lost 2 bases and J lost 4, with 10 bases in between. The CDR3 sequence is 13 residues long. Germline V gene sequence: CDR1 SGHRS, CDR2 YFSETQ. The CDR3, as DNA: TGCGCCAGCAGCTTAATGGAGACATACGAGCAGTACTTC. This codes for CASSLMETYEQYF.

The V call is TRBV2, the J call TRBJ2-1, with D perhaps assigned TRBD1 or TRBD2 (5 bases each). Between the trimmed V and J ends, which lost 6 bases and 4 bases, there was a span of 13 bases. CDR1 is SNHLY, CDR2 FYNNEI, per germline. This CDR3 has 14 residues. CDR3 in DNA: TGTGCCAGCAGCGACGGGACCAGTTACAATGAGCAGTTCTTC. This gives the protein CASSDGTSYNEQFF.

The J gene is TRBJ2-5, the V gene TRBV2; TRBD1 agrees at 7 bases. The trim removed 4 bases at V and 5 bases at J, leaving 10 bases unmatched. The CDR3 runs 15 residues. Germline CDR1 reads SNHLY; CDR2 reads FYNNEI. The CDR3 DNA reads as TGTGCCAGCAGTGCAACAGGGGTTCTTCGGGAGACCCAGTACTTC. It translates to CASSATGVLRETQYF.

V is TRBV5-8 and J is TRBJ1-3, with D perhaps matching TRBD1 (5 bases). Germline CDR1 reads SGHTS; CDR2 reads YDEGEE. CDR3 length: 16 amino acids. Trimming took 4 bases from V and 0 from J, leaving 14 bases between them. The CDR3 is CASSPGGTASGNTIYF. The CDR3 DNA follows: TGTGCCAGCAGCCCGGGGGGTACAGCCTCTGGAAACACCATATATTTT. The variable domain in full, completed from reference TRBV5-8 and TRBJ1-3, reads EAGVTQSPTHLIKTRGQQATLRCSPISGHTSVYWYQQALGLGLQFLLWYDEGEERNRGNFPPRFSGRQFPNYSSELNVNALELEDSALYLCASSPGGTASGNTIYFGEGSWLTVV.

V is TRBV7-6 and J is TRBJ2-7, with TRBD2 matching over 9 bases. The germline V gene encodes CDR1 SGHVS and CDR2 FNYEAQ. This CDR3 is built from 15 residues. V lost 1 base and J lost 3; bases outside the gene matches: 4. CDR3 bases: TGTGCCAGCAGCTTAGTGGGTAGCGGGAGCTACGAGCAGTACTTC. It translates to CASSLVGSGSYEQYF. Together with reference TRBV7-6 and TRBJ2-7, the CDR3 gives the full variable domain: GAGVSQSPRYKVTKRGQDVALRCDPISGHVSLYWYRQALGQGPEFLTYFNYEAQQDKSGLPNDRFSAERPEGSISTLTIQRTEQRDSAMYRCASSLVGSGSYEQYFGPGTRLTVT.

This rearrangement joins TRBV7-8 to TRBJ2-1, with D tentatively TRBD2 (6 bases). The CDR3 spans 14 residues. V was trimmed by 5 bases and J by 6 bases, leaving 14 bases between them. The germline V gene encodes CDR1 SGHVS and CDR2 FQNEAQ. Here the CDR3 DNA reads TGTGCCAGCAGCCCAAGGAGGGGTGTCAATGAGCAGTTCTTC. Translated: CASSPRRGVNEQFF.

This clone was recorded only once. The V and J genes are TRBV28 and TRBJ2-5; 7 bases are shared with TRBD1. CDR3 length: 12 residues. The germline V gene encodes CDR1 MDHEN and CDR2 SYDVKM. The V segment lost 5 bases and the J segment 5 bases; nucleotides outside the gene matches: 2. The CDR3 sequence: CASSQTGETQYF. In DNA, the CDR3 is TGTGCCAGCAGTCAGACAGGGGAGACCCAGTACTTC.

About this clone: The sample carries other DNA sequences with the same CDR3. In nucleotides, the CDR3 is TGCGCCAGCAGTGGGACTAGCGGCAACAATGAGCAGTTCTTC. Amino acids: CASSGTSGNNEQFF. The chain is built from TRBV10-2 and TRBJ2-1; 10 nucleotides match TRBD2. The CDR3 totals 14 residues. CDR1 is WSHSY and CDR2 is SAAADI in the germline V gene. Germline trimming cut 4 bases from V and 5 bases from J; bases unmatched to any gene: 2.

The chain recombines TRBV5-1 with TRBJ2-2, with 8 bases identical to TRBD1. There are 15 residues in the CDR3. The germline V gene encodes CDR1 SGHRS and CDR2 YFSETQ. V shed 0 bases, J shed 4 bases, and the junction held 2 bases outside the gene matches. CDR3 residues: CASSLVQGATGELFF. Here the CDR3 DNA reads TGCGCCAGCAGCTTGGTCCAGGGGGCCACCGGGGAGCTGTTTTTT.

This clone has just one count. This sequence joins TRBV28 and TRBJ1-1; D not certain. The CDR3 spans 15 residues. Germline assignment: CDR1 MDHEN and CDR2 SYDVKM. Trimming pared 5 bases from V and 0 bases from J, leaving 13 bases between. The CDR3 DNA reads TGTGCCAGCAGTCCAGCCCCGTTATTGAACACTGAAGCTTTCTTT. This gives the protein CASSPAPLLNTEAFF.

About this clone: Other DNA sequences in the same sample also yield this CDR3. The rearrangement joins TRBV5-1 to TRBJ2-3; TRBD2 is a possible D gene (6 bases). This CDR3 region has 14 residues. Germline V lookup: CDR1 SGHRS, CDR2 YFSETQ. Trimming removed 2 bases from V and 4 bases from J, with 11 bases in between. The CDR3 spells CASSFTGVADTQYF. The CDR3 nucleotides read TGCGCCAGCAGCTTTACGGGAGTCGCAGATACGCAGTATTTT.

The V and J genes are TRBV7-2 and TRBJ2-3, with TRBD2 matching 15 bases. V lost 7 bases and J lost 5; bases outside the gene matches: 4. The CDR3 runs to 15 residues. CDR1 is SGHTA and CDR2 is FQGNSA in the germline V gene. CDR3 DNA: TGTGCCAGCAACGGACTAGCGGGAGGGTTAGATACGCAGTATTTT. Translation: CASNGLAGGLDTQYF.

This clone was picked up one time. This chain uses TRBV5-5 with TRBJ1-1; TRBD1 aligns across 10 bases. Germline CDR1 is SGHKS and CDR2 is YYEKEE (reference sequence). The V segment lost 2 bases and the J segment 10 bases; nucleotides outside the gene matches: 11. The CDR3 consists of 15 residues. Here the CDR3 reads CASSFGEGQGVVAFF. The CDR3 region has the DNA TGTGCCAGCAGCTTTGGGGAAGGACAGGGGGTAGTAGCTTTCTTT.

This clone was observed a single time. The genes are TRBV28 and TRBJ1-5, with D uncertain. V was clipped by 2 bases and J by 2 bases, with 19 bases between them. Germline CDR1 is MDHEN and CDR2 is SYDVKM. The CDR3 is made up of 18 amino acids. The CDR3 DNA sequence: TGTGCCAGCAGTTTAGGCCGAAAGGAGCTCCTGCGCAATCAGCCCCAGCATTTT. Translation: CASSLGRKELLRNQPQHF.

The chain is built from TRBV28 and TRBJ2-7, with 10 bases aligning to TRBD2. V gave up 3 bases and J gave up 0 bases; unmatched junction bases: 5. CDR1 MDHEN and CDR2 SYDVKM come from the germline V gene. CDR3 length: 16 residues. In nucleotides, the CDR3 is TGTGCCAGCAGTTTTACAACTAGCGGGGACTCCTACGAGCAGTACTTC. It translates to CASSFTTSGDSYEQYF.

In DNA form, the CDR3 reads TGTGCCAGCAGCGTAGAAGCGGCCGCAAACTACGAGCAGTACTTC. As protein: CASSVEAAANYEQYF. V is TRBV9 and J is TRBJ2-7; D perhaps matches TRBD2 (5 bases). Germline CDR1 is SGDLS and CDR2 is YYNGEE. The CDR3 loop spans 15 amino acids. The V end lost 0 bases, the J end lost 3 bases, and 13 bases lay between the germline ends.